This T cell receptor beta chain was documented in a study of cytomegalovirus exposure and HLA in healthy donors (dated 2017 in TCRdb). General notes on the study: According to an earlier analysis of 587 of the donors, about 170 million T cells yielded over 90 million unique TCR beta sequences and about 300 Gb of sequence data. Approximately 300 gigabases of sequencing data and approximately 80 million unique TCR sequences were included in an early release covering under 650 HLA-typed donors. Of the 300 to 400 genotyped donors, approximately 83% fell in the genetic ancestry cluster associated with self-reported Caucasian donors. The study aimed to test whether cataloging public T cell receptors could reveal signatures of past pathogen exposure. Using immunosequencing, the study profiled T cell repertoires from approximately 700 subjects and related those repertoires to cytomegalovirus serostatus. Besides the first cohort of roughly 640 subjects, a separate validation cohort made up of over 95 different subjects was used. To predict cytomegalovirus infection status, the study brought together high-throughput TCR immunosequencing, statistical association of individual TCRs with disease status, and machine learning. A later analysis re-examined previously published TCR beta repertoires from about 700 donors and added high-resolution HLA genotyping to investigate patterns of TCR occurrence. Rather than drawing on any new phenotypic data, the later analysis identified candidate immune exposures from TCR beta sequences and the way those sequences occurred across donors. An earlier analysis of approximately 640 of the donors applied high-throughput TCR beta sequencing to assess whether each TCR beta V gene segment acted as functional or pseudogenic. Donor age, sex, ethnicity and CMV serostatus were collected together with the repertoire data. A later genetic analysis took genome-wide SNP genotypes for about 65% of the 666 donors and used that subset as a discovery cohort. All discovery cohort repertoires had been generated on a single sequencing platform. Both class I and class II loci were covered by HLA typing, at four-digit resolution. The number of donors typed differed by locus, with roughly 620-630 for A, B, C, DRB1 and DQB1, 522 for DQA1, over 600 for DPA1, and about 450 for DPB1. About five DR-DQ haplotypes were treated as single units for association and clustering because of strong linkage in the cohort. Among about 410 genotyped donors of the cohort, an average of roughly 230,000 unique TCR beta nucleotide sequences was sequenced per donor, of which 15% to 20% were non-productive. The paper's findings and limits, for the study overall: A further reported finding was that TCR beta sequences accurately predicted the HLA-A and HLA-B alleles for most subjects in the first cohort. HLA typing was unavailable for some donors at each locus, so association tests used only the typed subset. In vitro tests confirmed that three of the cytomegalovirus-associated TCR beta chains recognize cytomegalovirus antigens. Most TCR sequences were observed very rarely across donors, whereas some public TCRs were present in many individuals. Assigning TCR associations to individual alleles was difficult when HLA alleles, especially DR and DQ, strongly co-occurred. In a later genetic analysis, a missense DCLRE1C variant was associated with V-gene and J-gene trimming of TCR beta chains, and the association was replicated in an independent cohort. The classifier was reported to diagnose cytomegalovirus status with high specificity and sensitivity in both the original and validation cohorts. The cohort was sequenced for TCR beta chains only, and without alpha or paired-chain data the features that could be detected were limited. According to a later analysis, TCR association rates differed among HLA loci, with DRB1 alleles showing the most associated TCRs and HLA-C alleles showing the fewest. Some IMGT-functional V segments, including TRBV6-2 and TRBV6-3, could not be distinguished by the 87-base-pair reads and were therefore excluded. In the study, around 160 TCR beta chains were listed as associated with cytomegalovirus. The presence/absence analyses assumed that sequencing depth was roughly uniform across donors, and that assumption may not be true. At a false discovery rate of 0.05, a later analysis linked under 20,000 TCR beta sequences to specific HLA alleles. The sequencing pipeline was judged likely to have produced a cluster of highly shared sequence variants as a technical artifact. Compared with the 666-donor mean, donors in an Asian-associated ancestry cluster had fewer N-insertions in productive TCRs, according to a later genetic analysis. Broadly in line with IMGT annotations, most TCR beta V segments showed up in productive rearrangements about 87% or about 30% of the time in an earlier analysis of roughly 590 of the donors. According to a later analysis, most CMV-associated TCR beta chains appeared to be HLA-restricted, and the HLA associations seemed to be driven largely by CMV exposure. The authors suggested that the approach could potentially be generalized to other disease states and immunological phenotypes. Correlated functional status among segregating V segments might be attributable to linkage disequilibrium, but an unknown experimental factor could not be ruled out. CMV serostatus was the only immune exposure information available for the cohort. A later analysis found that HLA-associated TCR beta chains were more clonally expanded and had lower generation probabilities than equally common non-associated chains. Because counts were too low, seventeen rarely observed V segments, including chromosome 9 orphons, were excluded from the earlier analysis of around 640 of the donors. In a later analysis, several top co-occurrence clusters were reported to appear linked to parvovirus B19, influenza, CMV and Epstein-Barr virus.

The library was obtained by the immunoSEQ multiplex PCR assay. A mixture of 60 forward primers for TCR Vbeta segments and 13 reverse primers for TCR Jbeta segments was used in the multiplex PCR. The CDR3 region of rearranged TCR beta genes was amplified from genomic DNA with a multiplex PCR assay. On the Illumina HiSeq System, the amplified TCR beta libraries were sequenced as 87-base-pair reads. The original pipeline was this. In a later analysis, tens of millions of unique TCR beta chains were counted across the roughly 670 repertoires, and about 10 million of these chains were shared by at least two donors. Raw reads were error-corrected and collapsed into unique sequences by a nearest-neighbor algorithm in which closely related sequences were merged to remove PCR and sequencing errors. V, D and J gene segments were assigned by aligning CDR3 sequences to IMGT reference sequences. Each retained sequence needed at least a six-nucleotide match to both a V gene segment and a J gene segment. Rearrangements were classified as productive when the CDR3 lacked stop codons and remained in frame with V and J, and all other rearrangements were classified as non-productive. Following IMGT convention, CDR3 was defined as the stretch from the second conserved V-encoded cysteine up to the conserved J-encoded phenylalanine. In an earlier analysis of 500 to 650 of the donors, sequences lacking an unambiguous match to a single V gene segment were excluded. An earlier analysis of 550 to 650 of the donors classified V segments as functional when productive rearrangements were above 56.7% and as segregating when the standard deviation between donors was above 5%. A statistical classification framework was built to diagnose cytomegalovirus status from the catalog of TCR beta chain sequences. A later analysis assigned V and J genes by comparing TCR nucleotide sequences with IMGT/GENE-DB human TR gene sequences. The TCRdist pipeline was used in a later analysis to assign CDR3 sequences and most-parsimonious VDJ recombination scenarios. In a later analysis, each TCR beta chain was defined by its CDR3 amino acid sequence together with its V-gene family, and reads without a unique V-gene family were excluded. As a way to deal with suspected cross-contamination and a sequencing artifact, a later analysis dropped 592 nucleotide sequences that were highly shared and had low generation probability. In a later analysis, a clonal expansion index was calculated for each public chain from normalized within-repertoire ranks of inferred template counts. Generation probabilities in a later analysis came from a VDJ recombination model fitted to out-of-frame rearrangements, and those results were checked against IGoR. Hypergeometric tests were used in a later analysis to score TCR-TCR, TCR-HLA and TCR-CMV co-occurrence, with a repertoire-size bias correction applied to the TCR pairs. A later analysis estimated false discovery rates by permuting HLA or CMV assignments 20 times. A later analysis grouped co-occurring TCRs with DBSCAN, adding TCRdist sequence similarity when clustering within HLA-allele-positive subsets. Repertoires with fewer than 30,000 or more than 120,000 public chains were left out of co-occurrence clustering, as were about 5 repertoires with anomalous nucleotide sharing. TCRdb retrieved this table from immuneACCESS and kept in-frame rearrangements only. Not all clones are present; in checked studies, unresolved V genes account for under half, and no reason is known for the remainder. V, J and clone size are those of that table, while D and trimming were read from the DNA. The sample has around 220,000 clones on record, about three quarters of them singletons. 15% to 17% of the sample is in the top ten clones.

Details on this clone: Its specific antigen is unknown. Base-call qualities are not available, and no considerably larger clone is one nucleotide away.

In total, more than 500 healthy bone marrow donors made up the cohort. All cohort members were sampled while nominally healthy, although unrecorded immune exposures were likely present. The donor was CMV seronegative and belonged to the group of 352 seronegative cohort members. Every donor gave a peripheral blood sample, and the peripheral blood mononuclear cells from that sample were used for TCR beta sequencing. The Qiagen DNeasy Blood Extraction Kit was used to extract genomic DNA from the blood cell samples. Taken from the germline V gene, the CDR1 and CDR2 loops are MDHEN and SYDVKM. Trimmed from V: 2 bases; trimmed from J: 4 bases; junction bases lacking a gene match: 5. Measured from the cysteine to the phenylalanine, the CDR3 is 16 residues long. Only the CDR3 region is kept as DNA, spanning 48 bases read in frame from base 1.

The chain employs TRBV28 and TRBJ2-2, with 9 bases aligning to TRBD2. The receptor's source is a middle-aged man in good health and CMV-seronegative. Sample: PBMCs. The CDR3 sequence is CASSLVAGAITGELFF. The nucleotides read TGTGCCAGCAGTTTAGTAGCGGGAGCGATCACCGGGGAGCTGTTTTTT.